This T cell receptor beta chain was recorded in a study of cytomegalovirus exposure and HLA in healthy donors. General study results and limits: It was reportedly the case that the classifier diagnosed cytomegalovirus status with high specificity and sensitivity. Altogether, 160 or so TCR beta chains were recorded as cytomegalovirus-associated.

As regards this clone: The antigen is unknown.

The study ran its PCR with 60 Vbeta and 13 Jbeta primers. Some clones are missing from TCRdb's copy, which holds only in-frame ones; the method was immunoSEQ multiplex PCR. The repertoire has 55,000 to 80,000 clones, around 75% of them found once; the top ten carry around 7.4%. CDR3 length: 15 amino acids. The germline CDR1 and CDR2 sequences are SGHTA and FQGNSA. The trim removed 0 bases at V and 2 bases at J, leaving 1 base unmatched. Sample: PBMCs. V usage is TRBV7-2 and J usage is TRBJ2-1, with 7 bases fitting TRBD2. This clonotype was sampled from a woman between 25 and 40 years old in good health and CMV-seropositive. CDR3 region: CASSLAGGPYNEQFF. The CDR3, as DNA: TGTGCCAGCAGCTTAGCGGGAGGGCCCTACAATGAGCAGTTCTTC. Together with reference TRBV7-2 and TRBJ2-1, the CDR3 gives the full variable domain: GAGVSQSPSNKVTEKGKDVELRCDPISGHTALYWYRQSLGQGLEFLIYFQGNSAPDKSGLPSDRFSAERTGGSVSTLTIQRTQQEDSAVYLCASSLAGGPYNEQFFGPGTRLTVL.